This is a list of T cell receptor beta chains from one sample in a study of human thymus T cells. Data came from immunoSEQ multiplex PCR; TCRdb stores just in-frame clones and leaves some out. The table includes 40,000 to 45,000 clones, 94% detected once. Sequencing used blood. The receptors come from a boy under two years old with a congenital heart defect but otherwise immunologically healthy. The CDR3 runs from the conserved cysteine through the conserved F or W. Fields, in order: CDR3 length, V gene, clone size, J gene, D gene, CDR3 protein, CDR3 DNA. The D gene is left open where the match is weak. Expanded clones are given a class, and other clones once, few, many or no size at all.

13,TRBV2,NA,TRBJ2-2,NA,CASSFQGTGELFF,TGTGCCAGCAGCTTCCAGGGGACCGGGGAGCTGTTTTTT
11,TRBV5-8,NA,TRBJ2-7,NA,CASSLRSEQYF,TGTGCCAGCAGCTTAAGATCCGAGCAGTACTTC
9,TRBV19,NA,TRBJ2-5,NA,CASRETQYF,TGTGCCAGTAGGGAGACCCAGTACTTC
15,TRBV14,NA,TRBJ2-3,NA,CASSQKAGWADTQYF,TGTGCCAGCAGCCAGAAAGCAGGTTGGGCAGATACGCAGTATTTT
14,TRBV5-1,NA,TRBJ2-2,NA,CASSSLQNTGELFF,TGCGCCAGCAGCTCTCTACAGAACACCGGGGAGCTGTTTTTT
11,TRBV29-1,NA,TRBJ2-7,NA,CSVSSSYEQYF,TGCAGCGTTTCCAGCTCCTACGAGCAGTACTTC
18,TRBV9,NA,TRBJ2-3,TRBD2,CASSPMGTSGGDTDTQYF,TGTGCCAGCAGCCCTATGGGGACTAGCGGGGGAGACACAGATACGCAGTATTTT
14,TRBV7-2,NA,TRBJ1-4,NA,CASSLSGFNEKLFF,TGTGCCAGCAGCTTATCAGGCTTTAATGAAAAACTGTTTTTT
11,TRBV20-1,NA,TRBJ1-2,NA,CSAPTGYGYTF,TGCAGTGCCCCGACAGGCTATGGCTACACCTTC
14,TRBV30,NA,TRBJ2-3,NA,CAWSGRVSTDTQYF,TGTGCCTGGAGTGGTAGAGTAAGCACAGATACGCAGTATTTT
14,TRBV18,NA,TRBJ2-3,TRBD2,CASSPLAGPTTQYF,TGTGCCAGCTCACCACTAGCGGGGCCTACTACGCAGTATTTT
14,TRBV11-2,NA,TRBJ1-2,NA,CASSQGFTYGGYTF,TGTGCCAGCAGCCAGGGCTTTACCTATGGTGGCTACACCTTC
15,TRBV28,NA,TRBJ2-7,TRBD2,CASSLWTSGDYEQYF,TGTGCCAGCAGTTTGTGGACTAGCGGGGACTACGAGCAGTACTTC
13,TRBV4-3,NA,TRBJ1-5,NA,CASSQKGNQPQHF,TGCGCCAGCAGCCAAAAGGGCAATCAGCCCCAGCATTTT
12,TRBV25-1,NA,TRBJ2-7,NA,CASSLQSYEQYF,TGTGCCAGCAGTCTACAGTCCTACGAGCAGTACTTC
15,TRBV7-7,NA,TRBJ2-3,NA,CASSTSGAAPDTQYF,TGTGCTAGCAGCACCTCAGGGGCCGCCCCAGATACGCAGTATTTT
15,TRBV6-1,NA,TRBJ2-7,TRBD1,CAPTRDRDLTYEQYF,TGTGCCCCTACCCGGGACAGGGACCTTACCTACGAGCAGTACTTC
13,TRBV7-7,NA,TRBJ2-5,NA,CASSLGEGGAQYF,TGTGCTAGCAGCTTAGGGGAGGGGGGGGCCCAGTACTTC
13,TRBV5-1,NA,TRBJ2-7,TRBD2,CASSLRGGYEQYF,TGCGCCAGCAGCTTGCGGGGGGGCTACGAGCAGTACTTC
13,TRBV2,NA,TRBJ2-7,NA,CASSGVERAEQYF,TGTGCCAGCAGTGGGGTAGAGCGGGCCGAGCAGTACTTC
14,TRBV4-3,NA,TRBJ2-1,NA,CASSRLNSYNEQFF,TGCGCCAGCAGCCGACTAAACTCCTACAATGAGCAGTTCTTC
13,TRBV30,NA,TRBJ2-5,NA,CAWSVQVVETQYF,TGTGCCTGGAGTGTACAAGTTGTCGAGACCCAGTACTTC
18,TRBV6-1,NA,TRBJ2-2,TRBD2,CASSGAGGRPANTGELFF,TGTGCCAGCAGTGGGGCGGGGGGACGGCCCGCGAACACCGGGGAGCTGTTTTTT
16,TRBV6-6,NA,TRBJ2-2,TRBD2,CASSYTSGVNTGELFF,TGTGCCAGCAGTTACACTAGCGGGGTGAACACCGGGGAGCTGTTTTTT
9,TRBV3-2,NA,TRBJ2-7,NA,CASSYEQYF,TGTGCCAGCAGCTACGAGCAGTACTTC
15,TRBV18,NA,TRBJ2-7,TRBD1,CASSFGTGASYEQYF,TGTGCCAGCTCATTTGGGACAGGGGCCTCCTACGAGCAGTACTTC
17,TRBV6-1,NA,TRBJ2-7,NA,CASSDPWKDYITYEQYF,TGTGCCAGCAGTGATCCCTGGAAGGACTACATTACTTACGAGCAGTACTTC
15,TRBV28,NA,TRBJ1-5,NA,CASSSPDPTDQPQHF,TGTGCCAGCAGCTCCCCGGACCCCACTGATCAGCCCCAGCATTTT
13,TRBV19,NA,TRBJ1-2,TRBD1,CASSIHRGLGYTF,TGTGCCAGTAGTATCCACAGGGGGCTTGGCTACACCTTC
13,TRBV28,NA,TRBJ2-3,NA,CASSLNIGITQYF,TGTGCCAGCAGTTTAAACATAGGCATTACGCAGTATTTT
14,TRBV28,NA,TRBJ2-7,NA,CASSLDRLGLGQYF,TGTGCCAGCAGTCTCGACAGGTTGGGGTTAGGGCAGTACTTC
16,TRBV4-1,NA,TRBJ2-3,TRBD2,CASSQVDGGGTDTQYF,TGCGCCAGCAGCCAGGTGGATGGGGGGGGGACAGATACGCAGTATTTT
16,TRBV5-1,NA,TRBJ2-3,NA,CASSQTRQPSTDTQYF,TGCGCCAGCAGCCAAACCCGACAGCCCAGCACAGATACGCAGTATTTT
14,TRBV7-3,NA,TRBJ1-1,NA,CASSLDGGNTEAFF,TGTGCCAGCAGCTTAGACGGCGGGAACACTGAAGCTTTCTTT
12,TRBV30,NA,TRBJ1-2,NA,CAWSGLPYGYTF,TGTGCCTGGAGTGGCCTTCCCTATGGCTACACCTTC
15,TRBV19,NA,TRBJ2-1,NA,CASRTFGDSYNEQFF,TGTGCCAGTAGAACTTTCGGGGACTCCTACAATGAGCAGTTCTTC
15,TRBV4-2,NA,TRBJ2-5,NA,CASSQDLGGGETQYF,TGTGCCAGCAGCCAAGATCTCGGCGGTGGAGAGACCCAGTACTTC
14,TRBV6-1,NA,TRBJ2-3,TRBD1,CASSLGQGTDTQYF,TGTGCCAGCAGTCTGGGACAGGGCACAGATACGCAGTATTTT
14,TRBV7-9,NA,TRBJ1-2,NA,CASSLATGHYGYTF,TGTGCCAGCAGCTTAGCGACAGGTCACTATGGCTACACCTTC
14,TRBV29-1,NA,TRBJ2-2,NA,CSVKGRLNTGELFF,TGCAGCGTCAAGGGACGGCTAAACACCGGGGAGCTGTTTTTT
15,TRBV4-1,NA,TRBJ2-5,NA,CASSPGTGGRETQYF,TGCGCCAGCAGCCCGGGAACCGGGGGGCGCGAGACCCAGTACTTC
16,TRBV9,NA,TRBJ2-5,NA,CASSEESSAVQETQYF,TGTGCCAGCAGCGAAGAGTCTAGCGCAGTCCAAGAGACCCAGTACTTC
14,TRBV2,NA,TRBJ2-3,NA,CASSVEDSTDTQYF,TGTGCCAGCAGTGTTGAGGACAGCACAGATACGCAGTATTTT
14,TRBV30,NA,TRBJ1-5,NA,CAWSVVGAGQPQHF,TGTGCCTGGAGTGTAGTAGGGGCAGGGCAGCCCCAGCATTTT
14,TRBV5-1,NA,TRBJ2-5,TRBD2,CASSLVSGGETQYF,TGCGCCAGCAGCTTAGTGAGCGGGGGTGAGACCCAGTACTTC
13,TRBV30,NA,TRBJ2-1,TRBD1,CAWSVLTGNEQFF,TGTGCCTGGAGTGTACTGACAGGGAATGAGCAGTTCTTC
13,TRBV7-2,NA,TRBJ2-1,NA,CASSLETGSEQFF,TGTGCCAGCAGCTTAGAAACAGGGAGTGAGCAGTTCTTC
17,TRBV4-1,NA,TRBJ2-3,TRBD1,CASRVSPTGGFTDTQYF,TGCGCCAGCAGGGTCAGCCCGACAGGGGGCTTTACAGATACGCAGTATTTT
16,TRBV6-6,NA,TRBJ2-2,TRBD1,CASSPRQGAGTGELFF,TGTGCCAGCAGTCCAAGACAGGGGGCGGGCACCGGGGAGCTGTTTTTT
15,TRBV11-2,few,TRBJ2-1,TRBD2,CASSALAGQYNEQFF,TGTGCCAGCAGCGCACTAGCGGGGCAATACAATGAGCAGTTCTTC